The clone carrying this TCR beta chain was seen a few times. Its antigen is still unknown. Fresh 10 ml peripheral blood yielded PBMCs. In germline, CDR1 is SGDLS, CDR2 YYNGEE. CDR3 size: 15 residues. Trimming pared 0 bases from V and 4 bases from J, leaving 13 bases between. This sample is part of a study of T cells in Graves' hyperthyroidism and ophthalmopathy. TCR beta CDR3 regions were amplified from RNA. HTBI primers were employed in a first-round RT-PCR of the TCR CDR3. MiXCR was run by TCRdb on the multiplex PCR reads, yielding one entry per CDR3 protein. The profile covers about 610,000 distinct CDR3 sequences, with about 16% appearing a single time and around 3.5% taken by the ten largest. Overall study findings and caveats: Blood also carried most thyroid clonotypes expanded above 0.001.

The rearrangement links TRBV9 to TRBJ2-5; possible D gene TRBD1, 5 bases. The specimen was blood. This sequence was found in a woman aged 40 to 50 with Graves' ophthalmopathy. The CDR3 nucleotides are TGTGCCAGCAGCGTAGGTGGCGGACAATCAGAGACCCAGTACTTC. This encodes CASSVGGGQSETQYF.